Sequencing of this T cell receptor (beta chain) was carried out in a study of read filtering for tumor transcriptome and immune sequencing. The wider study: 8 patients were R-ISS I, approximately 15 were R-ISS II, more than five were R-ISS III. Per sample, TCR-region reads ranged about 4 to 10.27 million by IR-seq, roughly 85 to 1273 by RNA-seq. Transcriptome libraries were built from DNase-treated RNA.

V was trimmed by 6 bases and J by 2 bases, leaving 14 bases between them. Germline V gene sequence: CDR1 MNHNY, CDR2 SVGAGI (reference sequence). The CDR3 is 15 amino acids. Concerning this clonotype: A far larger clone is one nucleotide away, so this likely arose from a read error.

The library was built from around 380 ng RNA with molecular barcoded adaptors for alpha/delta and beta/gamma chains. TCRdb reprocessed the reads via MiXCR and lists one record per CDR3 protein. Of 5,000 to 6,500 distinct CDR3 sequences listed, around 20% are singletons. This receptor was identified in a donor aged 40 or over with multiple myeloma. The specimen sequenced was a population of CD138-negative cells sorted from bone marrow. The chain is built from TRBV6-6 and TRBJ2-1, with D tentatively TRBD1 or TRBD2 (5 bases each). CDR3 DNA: TGTGCCAGCAGCCGGGGCTATGGGCCCTACAATGAGCAGTTCTTC. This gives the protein CASSRGYGPYNEQFF.